The 25 T cell receptor beta chains listed next were all sequenced from one sample in a study of cytomegalovirus exposure and HLA in healthy donors. Researchers ran the PCR with 60 Vbeta and 13 Jbeta primers. Method: immunoSEQ multiplex PCR; TCRdb's copy keeps in-frame clones and lacks some. The profile shows some 92,000 clones, over 70% of them singletons. Sequenced material: PBMCs. These receptors were collected from a man aged 18 to 35 in good health and CMV-seropositive.

This sequence joins TRBV10-3 and TRBJ2-3; D not resolved. The CDR3 is 13 amino acids. The V end was cut by 0 bases, the J end by 4 bases, with 5 bases between. Looked up from germline, CDR1 is ENHRY and CDR2 is SYGVKD. CDR3 coding DNA: TGTGCCATCAGTGAGTCGGGCGCAGATACGCAGTATTTT. It specifies CAISESGADTQYF.

The rearrangement links TRBV6-5 to TRBJ1-2; a weak D match, TRBD1 (5 bases). Germline V lookup: CDR1 MNHEY, CDR2 SVGAGI. The CDR3 spans 14 residues. V was clipped by 7 bases and J by 0 bases, with 12 bases between them. The CDR3 sequence is CASKGAATNYGYTF. DNA for the CDR3: TGTGCCAGCAAAGGGGCAGCTACTAACTATGGCTACACCTTC.

The rearrangement uses TRBV28 and TRBJ1-5, with D possibly being TRBD1 (5 bases). The CDR3 sequence is 11 residues long. CDR1 and CDR2 (germline): MDHEN, SYDVKM. V lost 7 bases and J 11 bases, leaving 12 bases between the germline ends. CDR3 region: CASIGGLTQHF. CDR3 DNA: TGTGCCAGCATCGGGGGTCTGACCCAGCATTTT.

The rearrangement links TRBV1 to TRBJ1-5. TRBV1 is a pseudogene locus. CDR3 length: 18 residues. The CDR3 nucleotides are TGCACCAGCAGCCAATTCGGCGGGGCGAGGGCTAGCAATCAGCCCCAGCATTTT. Residues: CTSSQFGGARASNQPQHF.

This clone was seen just once. The genes are TRBV20-1 and TRBJ2-7; D is uncertain. The CDR3 loop spans 11 amino acids. Germline V lookup: CDR1 DFQATT, CDR2 SNEGSKA (reference sequence). Trimming took off 4 bases at V and 4 bases at J, with 8 bases between the two ends. For the CDR3, the DNA is TGCAGTGCTATCTTGAGGTACGAGCAGTACTTC. This translates into CSAILRYEQYF.

This clone was picked up one time. The CDR3 sequence: CATSHSTTNEKLFF. The CDR3 nucleotides read TGTGCCACCAGTCACTCAACGACTAATGAAAAACTGTTTTTT. V and J are TRBV15 and TRBJ1-4; D unresolved. Trimming removed 6 bases from V and 2 bases from J, with 10 bases in between. CDR1 LNHNV and CDR2 YYDKDF come from the germline V gene (reference sequence). The CDR3 runs 14 residues.

The chain joins TRBV4-1 to TRBJ2-7; tentatively, D is TRBD1 (5 bases). Trimming pared 4 bases from V and 7 bases from J, leaving 17 bases between. CDR3 length: 14 residues. Germline lookup yields CDR1 MGHRA and CDR2 YSYEKL. The CDR3 DNA reads TGCGCCAGCAGCCCGAATCCCAGGGTTCGAGAGCAGTACTTC. Translated, it gives CASSPNPRVREQYF.

The chain combines TRBV5-4 with TRBJ1-1, with TRBD1 as a possible D gene (5 bases). Trimming took 2 bases from V and 4 from J, leaving 15 bases between them. This CDR3 region has 15 residues. The germline gives CDR1 SGHNT, CDR2 YYREEE (reference sequence). The CDR3 nucleotides are TGTGCCAGCAGCTTCGGGGGGGAGGACACCACTGAAGCTTTCTTT. Translation: CASSFGGEDTTEAFF.

V usage is TRBV5-1 and J usage is TRBJ2-3; tentatively, D is TRBD2 (6 bases). CDR1 is SGHRS, CDR2 YFSETQ, per germline. V was shortened by 4 bases and J by 2 bases, with 11 bases between the two germline ends. The CDR3 covers 14 residues. In DNA form, the CDR3 reads TGCGCCAGCAGCCCTGGGGACTCCACAGATACGCAGTATTTT. It translates to CASSPGDSTDTQYF.

J is TRBJ2-1 and V is TRBV19; 8 bases fit TRBD2. Germline CDR1 LNHDA, CDR2 SQIVND (reference sequence). V shed 9 bases, J shed 4 bases, and the junction held 5 bases outside the gene matches. This CDR3 spans 13 amino acids. The CDR3 DNA reads as TGTGCCAGCTCCCCGGGGGGGTACAATGAGCAGTTCTTC. This codes for CASSPGGYNEQFF.

V usage is TRBV7-3 and J usage is TRBJ2-1; 10 bases line up with TRBD2. Germline-derived CDR1 and CDR2 are SGHTA and FQGTGA. Germline trimming cut 0 bases from V and 5 bases from J; bases unmatched to any gene: 4. This CDR3 has 16 amino acids. The CDR3 reads CASSLTSSGGHNEQFF. Written as DNA, the CDR3 is TGTGCCAGCAGCTTAACTTCTAGCGGGGGCCACAATGAGCAGTTCTTC. Combining the CDR3 with reference TRBV7-3 and TRBJ2-1 gives the whole variable domain GAGVSQTPSNKVTEKGKYVELRCDPISGHTALYWYRQSLGQGPEFLIYFQGTGAADDSGLPNDRFFAVRPEGSVSTLKIQRTERGDSAVYLCASSLTSSGGHNEQFFGPGTRLTVL.

The count of this clone is one. The V and J genes are TRBV10-1 and TRBJ2-5; a possible D gene is TRBD1 (6 bases). The J call is doubtful: the DNA matches TRBJ2-7 better. The CDR3 totals 13 residues. CDR1 is WNHNN, CDR2 SYGVQD, per germline (reference sequence). CDR3 sequence (DNA): TGCGCCAGCCAGGACAGCGATTCCTACGAGCAGTACTTC. Translation: CASQDSDSYEQYF.

This rearrangement joins TRBV30 to TRBJ2-6; D gene uncertain. Germline V gene data show CDR1 as GTSNPN and CDR2 as SVGIG (reference sequence). The CDR3 consists of 15 residues. V lost 0 bases and J 4 bases, leaving 10 bases between the germline ends. As DNA, the CDR3 is TGTGCCTGGAGTGTACTTGGTTCGGGGGCCAACGTCCTGACTTTC. Translated, it gives CAWSVLGSGANVLTF. Full variable domain (outside the CDR3, taken from reference TRBV30 and TRBJ2-6): SQTIHQWPATLVQPVGSPLSLECTVEGTSNPNLYWYRQAAGRGLQLLFYSVGIGQISSEVPQNLSASRPQDRQFILSSKKLLLSDSGFYLCAWSVLGSGANVLTFGAGSRLTVL.

On this clone: The same CDR3 also results from other DNA sequences found in this sample. The chain couples TRBV29-1 to TRBJ1-2, with TRBD1 matching over 8 bases. The V and J ends lost 3 bases and 4 bases, in that order; junction bases with no gene match: 7. Germline CDR1 is SQVTM and CDR2 is ANQGSEA. CDR3 length: 14 amino acids. The CDR3 region has the DNA TGCAGCGTTGATGACAGGGGAGGAGGCTATGGCTACACCTTC. Translating it yields CSVDDRGGGYGYTF.

The V and J genes are TRBV2 and TRBJ2-2; TRBD2 is a possible D gene (5 bases). The CDR3 length is 13 residues. The germline CDR1 and CDR2 sequences are SNHLY and FYNNEI. V lost 5 bases and J lost 3, with 7 bases in between. The CDR3 DNA is TGTGCCAGCAGTTGGGAGCACACCGGGGAGCTGTTTTTT. It translates to CASSWEHTGELFF.

V and J are TRBV2 and TRBJ1-5; D unclear. Deletions cut 6 bases from V and 0 bases from J, with 9 bases between. Per germline, CDR1 SNHLY and CDR2 FYNNEI. This CDR3 is 14 amino acids long. The DNA for the CDR3 is TGTGCCAGCAGCCGACACGATAGCAATCAGCCCCAGCATTTT. This encodes CASSRHDSNQPQHF.

This rearrangement joins TRBV30 to TRBJ2-7; D gene ambiguous. With 1 base removed from V and 3 bases from J, the gap between germline ends came to 10 bases. Germline loops: CDR1 GTSNPN, CDR2 SVGIG (reference sequence). There are 13 residues in the CDR3. The CDR3 DNA reads as TGTGCCTGGAGTGGGAGACGGGTCTACGAGCAGTACTTC. This sequence encodes CAWSGRRVYEQYF.

This chain uses TRBV11-3 with TRBJ2-2; D ambiguous. This CDR3 is 13 amino acids long. Trimming shortened V by 3 bases and J by 6 bases, and 8 bases separated the two germline ends. Germline V lookup: CDR1 SGHNT, CDR2 YENEEA. CDR3 bases: TGTGCCAGCAGCTTTACCAGGCCCGGGGAGCTGTTTTTT. Protein product: CASSFTRPGELFF.

This clone was recorded once. The chain carries TRBV6-5 and TRBJ2-1; perhaps TRBD1 as D (6 bases). CDR3 length equals 14 residues. With 9 bases removed from V and 6 bases from J, the gap between germline ends came to 18 bases. CDR1 and CDR2 from the germline V gene are MNHEY and SVGAGI. CDR3 amino acids: CASPPSQGVNEQFF. Written as DNA, the CDR3 is TGTGCCAGTCCTCCGTCACAGGGAGTCAATGAGCAGTTCTTC.

This chain links TRBV5-4 with TRBJ2-1; 8 nucleotides match TRBD1. The CDR3 contains 15 residues. Trimming cost V 4 bases and J 0 bases; bases outside gene matches: 3. Germline CDR1 reads SGHNT; CDR2 reads YYREEE (reference sequence). The CDR3: CASSPGTGSYNEQFF. The CDR3 DNA reads as TGTGCCAGCAGCCCCGGGACAGGCTCCTACAATGAGCAGTTCTTC.

The chain uses TRBV5-4 and TRBJ1-2; tentative D call: TRBD1 (5 bases). CDR3 length equals 16 residues. V shed 0 bases and J shed 2 bases, with 14 bases lying between them. Germline lookup yields CDR1 SGHNT and CDR2 YYREEE (reference sequence). CDR3 region: CASSLDGGKTNYGYTF. CDR3 coding DNA: TGTGCCAGCAGCTTGGACGGGGGAAAAACCAACTATGGCTACACCTTC.

This clone occurred a few times. The chain employs TRBV6-5 and TRBJ2-2; 10 bases line up with TRBD2. This CDR3 contains 15 residues. Trimming at V came to 6 bases and at J to 5 bases, leaving 6 bases not matched to a gene. CDR1 and CDR2 from the germline V gene are MNHEY and SVGAGI. CDR3 DNA: TGTGCCAGCAGGGCAGCGGGGGGGCGGACCGGGGAGCTGTTTTTT. This gives the protein CASRAAGGRTGELFF.

In its sample, this clone was seen once. The rearrangement joins TRBV2 to TRBJ2-3; the D is unclear. This CDR3 comprises 12 residues. Trimming removed 4 bases from V and 6 bases from J, with 8 bases in between. CDR1 and CDR2 from the germline V gene are SNHLY and FYNNEI. CDR3 region: CASSVGADTQYF. The CDR3 nucleotides read TGTGCCAGCAGTGTCGGAGCGGATACGCAGTATTTT.

The genes are TRBV6-6 and TRBJ1-2; 7 nucleotides align to TRBD1. With V trimmed by 6 bases and J by 6 bases, 7 bases remained unmatched. Germline assignment: CDR1 MNHNY and CDR2 SVGAGI (reference sequence). This CDR3 contains 13 residues. For the CDR3, the DNA is TGTGCCAGCAGCCTGGGACAGAAAAATGGCTACACCTTC. It codes for CASSLGQKNGYTF.

This chain links TRBV5-1 with TRBJ1-1; tentative D call: TRBD1 (5 bases). The germline V and J ends were trimmed by 0 bases and 5 bases, with 11 bases remaining between them. The CDR3 is 14 amino acids. Germline V gene lookup returns CDR1 SGHRS and CDR2 YFSETQ. DNA for the CDR3: TGCGCCAGCAGCTTGGCCCCCGACAGTACTGAAGCTTTCTTT. This sequence encodes CASSLAPDSTEAFF.